These 6 T cell receptor beta chains originate from one sample sequenced in a study of blood T cells in healthy people across ages. For the second PCR, which ran for 7 to 11 cycles, a sample-barcoded 5' primer and a J-beta primer mix were used. TCRdb independently ran MiXCR on the 5' RACE reads; one entry per CDR3 protein. The sample includes hundreds of thousands of distinct CDR3 sequences, approximately 49% seen only once; the top ten take 25% to 35%. Sequencing was performed on blood. All receptors derive from a woman aged 60 to 75 in good health.

The rearrangement uses TRBV20-1 and TRBJ2-1; TRBD2 matches at 7 bases. The CDR3 contains 14 residues. Germline V CDR1 and CDR2: DFQATT, SNEGSKA (reference sequence). V lost 3 bases, J lost 8 bases, and 10 bases stayed unmatched. The CDR3 here is CSASKTSSIDEQFF. The CDR3, as DNA: TGCAGTGCTAGTAAGACTAGCAGCATCGATGAGCAGTTCTTC.

This clonotype was seen only a few times. The CDR3 bases are TGCAGTGCTACCAGGGACAATGAAAAACTGTTTTTT. Protein: CSATRDNEKLFF. The chain carries TRBV20-1 and TRBJ1-4, with a tentative D call TRBD1 (5 bases). From germline, CDR1 is DFQATT and CDR2 SNEGSKA (reference sequence). V lost 4 bases and J lost 5, with 8 bases in between. There are 12 residues in the CDR3.

This clonotype was observed a handful of times. The V gene is TRBV7-2, the J gene TRBJ2-3; TRBD2 matches at 8 bases. The germline CDR1 and CDR2 sequences are SGHTA and FQGNSA. The junction had 3 bases not matched to a gene; V was cut back by 0 bases and J by 4 bases. The CDR3 consists of 15 residues. The CDR3 DNA is TGTGCCAGCAGCTTAGCTAGCGGGATTCCAGATACGCAGTATTTT. This translates into CASSLASGIPDTQYF. The full variable domain, in which reference TRBV7-2 and TRBJ2-3 provide the parts outside the CDR3, is GAGVSQSPSNKVTEKGKDVELRCDPISGHTALYWYRQSLGQGLEFLIYFQGNSAPDKSGLPSDRFSAERTGGSVSTLTIQRTQQEDSAVYLCASSLASGIPDTQYFGPGTRLTVL.

This chain links TRBV6-2 or TRBV6-3 with TRBJ1-2, with D uncertain. There are 15 residues in the CDR3. Between the trimmed V and J ends, which lost 4 bases and 2 bases, there was a span of 14 bases. Per the germline V gene, CDR1 is MNHEY and CDR2 is SVGEGT. The CDR3 protein is CASSSLGGKNYGYTF. The CDR3 DNA sequence: TGTGCCAGCAGTTCCCTAGGAGGGAAGAACTATGGCTACACCTTC.

Only a few counts were recorded for this clonotype. The chain has TRBV29-1 and TRBJ2-2, with D tentatively TRBD1 (5 bases). V lost 1 base and J lost 2, with 11 bases in between. Germline assignment: CDR1 SQVTM and CDR2 ANQGSEA. The CDR3 sequence is 15 residues long. CDR3 in DNA: TGCAGCGTTGAAGTCCGGACACACAACACCGGGGAGCTGTTTTTT. Its translation: CSVEVRTHNTGELFF.

The CDR3 sequence is CSVGALAKNIQYF. CDR3 nucleotides: TGCAGCGTTGGCGCCCTAGCCAAAAACATTCAGTACTTC. The genes are TRBV29-1 and TRBJ2-4; D call uncertain. V was pared by 4 bases and J by 0 bases, with 7 bases between. Germline-derived CDR1 and CDR2 are SQVTM and ANQGSEA. The CDR3 totals 13 residues.